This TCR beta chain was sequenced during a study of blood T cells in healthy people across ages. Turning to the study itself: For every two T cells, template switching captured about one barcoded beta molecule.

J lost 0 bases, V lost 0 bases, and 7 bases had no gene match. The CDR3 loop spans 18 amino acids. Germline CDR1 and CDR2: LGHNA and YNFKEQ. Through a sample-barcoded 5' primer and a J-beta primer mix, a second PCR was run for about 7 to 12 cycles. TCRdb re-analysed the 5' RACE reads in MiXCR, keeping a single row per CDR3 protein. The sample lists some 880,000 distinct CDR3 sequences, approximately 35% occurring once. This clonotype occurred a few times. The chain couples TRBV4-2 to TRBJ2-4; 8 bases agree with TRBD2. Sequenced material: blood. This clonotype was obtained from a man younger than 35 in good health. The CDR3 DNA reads TGTGCCAGCAGCCAAGATCAGCACGGGGGGGGAGCCAAAAACATTCAGTACTTC. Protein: CASSQDQHGGGAKNIQYF.